Detailed here is one T cell receptor (beta chain). This entry belongs to a study of Ad26.COV2.S vaccination and SARS-CoV-2 variants. As for the study in general: Ad26.COV2.S was injected intramuscularly once or twice, 56 days apart.

The treatment is: around 19 received Ad26.COV2.S at low or high dose, single or two shots; roughly 5 received placebo; per-sample allocation not given. The samples were gathered on day 63 after the first injection of vaccine or placebo. Donation came from an adult in Boston who was aged 18-55 years. What was given as vaccine was an Ad26 vector encoding Wuhan-strain SARS-CoV-2 spike. Produced via immunoSEQ multiplex PCR; TCRdb's table is partial and in-frame only. The sample yields about 680,000 clones, 89% seen once. Germline trimming cut 5 bases from V and 2 bases from J; bases unmatched to any gene: 6. The CDR3 spans 14 residues. Germline values: CDR1 SEHNR, CDR2 FQNEAQ (reference sequence).

Sequencing was performed on peripheral blood, taken in a trial of Ad26.COV2.S vaccine versus placebo. The clonotype was recovered from a person between 18 and 65 years old who received the Ad26.COV2.S COVID-19 vaccine or a placebo. This rearrangement joins TRBV7-9 to TRBJ2-7, with 7 bases that match TRBD1. The CDR3 loop reads CASSIRQGPYEQYF. The CDR3 nucleotides read TGTGCCAGCAGCATCCGACAGGGCCCCTACGAGCAGTACTTC.